These 12 T cell receptor beta chains came from one sample sequenced in a study of CD8 T cells in ankylosing spondylitis. Study-wide results and limits: Roughly eight highly homologous variants formed a TCR beta motif that appeared characteristic of ankylosing spondylitis blood.

Their antigens remain unidentified. Each CDR3 protein is one row after TCRdb ran MiXCR on the 5' RACE reads. This table holds 700,000 or so distinct CDR3 sequences, around 20% found once. The sequenced sample consisted of blood, either unsorted or a sorted T cell fraction (not recorded which). All receptors come from a male donor with ankylosing spondylitis.

This clonotype was detected only a few times. The chain joins TRBV24-1 to TRBJ2-1; D remains unclear. This CDR3 is 17 amino acids long. Germline CDR1 and CDR2: KGHDR and SFDVKD. The V gene lost 6 bases and the J gene lost 7 bases, with 24 bases spanning the gap. CDR3 residues: CATSPPQLGTNRNEQFF. CDR3 in DNA: TGTGCCACCAGTCCTCCCCAACTGGGCACCAATAGGAATGAGCAGTTCTTC.

The rearrangement uses TRBV5-1 and TRBJ2-1; D remains ambiguous. There are 15 residues in the CDR3. The V end lost 2 bases, the J end lost 3 bases, and 12 bases lay between the germline ends. The germline gives CDR1 SGHRS, CDR2 YFSETQ. The DNA of the CDR3 is TGCGCCAGCAGCTTTCTGATTTCGGGCTACAATGAGCAGTTCTTC. Translation gives CASSFLISGYNEQFF.

J is TRBJ2-7 and V is TRBV20-1; 10 bases fit TRBD2. Germline assignment: CDR1 DFQATT and CDR2 SNEGSKA (reference sequence). Unmatched junction bases numbered 2, after V lost 4 bases and J lost 2 bases. The CDR3 totals 13 residues. CDR3 residues: CSAKTSGTYEQYF. CDR3 nucleotides: TGCAGTGCTAAAACTAGCGGGACCTACGAGCAGTACTTC.

The chain recombines TRBV5-1 with TRBJ1-3; no clear D gene. The CDR3 length is 15 residues. The V end lost 0 bases, the J end lost 1 base, and 8 bases lay between the germline ends. Germline loops: CDR1 SGHRS, CDR2 YFSETQ. CDR3: CASSLEGASGNTIYF. CDR3 coding DNA: TGCGCCAGCAGCTTGGAAGGAGCGTCTGGAAACACCATATATTTT.

The gene calls are TRBV20-1 and TRBJ2-7, with 12 bases matching TRBD2. The CDR3 contains 15 residues. Trimming at V came to 2 bases and at J to 4 bases, leaving 6 bases not matched to a gene. The germline CDR1 and CDR2 sequences are DFQATT and SNEGSKA (reference sequence). The CDR3 loop reads CSARRRTSGVYEQYF. CDR3 DNA sequence: TGCAGTGCTAGAAGAAGGACTAGCGGGGTTTACGAGCAGTACTTC.

This clonotype was counted at least ten times. The chain recombines TRBV5-1 with TRBJ2-3; 9 bases are a match to TRBD2. CDR1 SGHRS and CDR2 YFSETQ come from the germline V gene. The CDR3 sequence is 15 residues long. The J segment lost 1 base and the V segment lost 0 bases, leaving 0 bases of the junction unmatched. This chain's CDR3 is CASSLASGGTDTQYF. The CDR3 bases are TGCGCCAGCAGCTTGGCTAGCGGGGGCACAGATACGCAGTATTTT. The complete variable domain, with remaining parts taken from reference TRBV5-1 and TRBJ2-3, reads KAGVTQTPRYLIKTRGQQVTLSCSPISGHRSVSWYQQTPGQGLQFLFEYFSETQRNKGNFPGRFSGRQFSNSRSEMNVSTLELGDSALYLCASSLASGGTDTQYFGPGTRLTVL.

This clonotype occurred a few times. The CDR3 DNA reads TGCAGTGCTAGAGTTATGCAACTAGCCAAAAACATTCAGTACTTC. As protein: CSARVMQLAKNIQYF. The rearrangement joins TRBV20-1 to TRBJ2-4; D uncertain. The CDR3 contains 15 residues. Trimming cost V 1 base and J 0 bases, with 10 bases left between them. In germline, CDR1 is DFQATT, CDR2 SNEGSKA (reference sequence).

The V and J genes are TRBV6-1 and TRBJ2-5; 8 nucleotides line up with TRBD1. V shed 5 bases, J shed 5 bases, and the junction held 10 bases outside the gene matches. This CDR3 contains 15 residues. Germline lookup yields CDR1 MNHNS and CDR2 SASEGT. The CDR3 is CASSSTDRAGETQYF. The CDR3 DNA is TGTGCCAGCAGTAGCACGGACAGGGCGGGCGAGACCCAGTACTTC.

This clonotype was found a few times. This chain uses TRBV5-1 with TRBJ2-1; possibly TRBD2 for D (6 bases). The V end lost 0 bases, the J end lost 7 bases, and 11 bases lay between the germline ends. Germline CDR1 reads SGHRS; CDR2 reads YFSETQ. CDR3 size: 14 residues. The CDR3 DNA sequence: TGCGCCAGCAGCTTGGACGGGGGTTTAAATGAGCAGTTCTTC. This gives the protein CASSLDGGLNEQFF.

V gene TRBV12-3 or TRBV12-4 combines with J gene TRBJ2-2; D remains unclear. V gave up 4 bases and J gave up 6 bases, with 12 bases separating them. The CDR3 runs 14 residues. CDR3 coding DNA: TGTGCCAGCAGTTCTAGGGTGGGTCCCGGGGAGCTGTTTTTT. Encoded protein: CASSSRVGPGELFF.

This clonotype was seen a handful of times. J is TRBJ2-3 and V is TRBV2, with 9 bases that match TRBD2. V shed 8 bases, J shed 4 bases, and the junction held 13 bases outside the gene matches. Germline CDR1 is SNHLY and CDR2 is FYNNEI. This CDR3 spans 16 amino acids. This CDR3 is CASQEVASGNADTQYF. The CDR3 coding sequence is TGTGCCAGCCAAGAGGTGGCTAGCGGGAACGCAGATACGCAGTATTTT. The full variable domain, with the rest looked up from reference TRBV2 and TRBJ2-3, is EPEVTQTPSHQVTQMGQEVILRCVPISNHLYFYWYRQILGQKVEFLVSFYNNEISEKSEIFDDQFSVERPDGSNFTLKIRSTKLEDSAMYFCASQEVASGNADTQYFGPGTRLTVL.

In DNA, the CDR3 is TGTGCCAGCAGTTATCAGGGGCGAATGGCTGAAGCTTTCTTT. Encoded protein: CASSYQGRMAEAFF. The rearrangement joins TRBV6-5 to TRBJ1-1, with D perhaps TRBD1 (6 bases). Trimming removed 3 bases at V and 6 bases at J, with 14 bases between. Germline CDR1 is MNHEY and CDR2 is SVGAGI. The length of the CDR3 is 14 residues.